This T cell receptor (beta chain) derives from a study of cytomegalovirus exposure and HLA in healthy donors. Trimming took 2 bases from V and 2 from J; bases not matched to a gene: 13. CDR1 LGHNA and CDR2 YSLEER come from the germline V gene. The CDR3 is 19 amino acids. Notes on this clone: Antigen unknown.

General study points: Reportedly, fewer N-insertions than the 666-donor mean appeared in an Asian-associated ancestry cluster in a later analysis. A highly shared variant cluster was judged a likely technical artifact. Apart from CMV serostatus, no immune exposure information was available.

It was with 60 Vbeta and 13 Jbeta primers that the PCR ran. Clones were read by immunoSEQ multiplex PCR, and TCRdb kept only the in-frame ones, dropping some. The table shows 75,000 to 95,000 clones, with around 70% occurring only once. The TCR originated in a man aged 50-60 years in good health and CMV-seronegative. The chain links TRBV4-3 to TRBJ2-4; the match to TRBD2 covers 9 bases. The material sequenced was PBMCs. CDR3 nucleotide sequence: TGCGCCAGCAGCCAAACCCCGTCGATAGCGGGAGAGACCAAAAACATTCAGTACTTC. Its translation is CASSQTPSIAGETKNIQYF.